Described below is a single TCR beta chain sequence and its context. Its antigen is still unknown. The data are from a study of PD-1 blockade in classical Hodgkin lymphoma. The table came from immunoSEQ multiplex PCR; TCRdb's copy has only in-frame clones and leaves some out. There are fewer than 80,000 clones in the sample; about two thirds occur only once, and approximately 8.4% lies in the top ten. The CDR3 contains 14 residues. The V end lost 5 bases, the J end lost 6 bases, and 15 bases lay between the germline ends. Germline CDR1 PRHDT, CDR2 FYEKMQ (reference sequence). Every patient had relapsed following autologous stem cell transplantation, and cohorts differed in brentuximab vedotin exposure. Points from the study as a whole: Undefined causes, possibly disease activity or prior therapy, underlie the repertoire differences. Some patients began nivolumab under 1 year after ASCT. These patients were excluded from later analyses.

The sequence derives from a human donor with classical Hodgkin lymphoma. The sample in question was peripheral blood mononuclear cells (PBMCs), obtained before the second cycle of nivolumab. The chain joins TRBV13 to TRBJ2-3, with D possibly matching TRBD2 (5 bases). The CDR3 coding sequence is TGTGCCAGCAGCCTCACCCGGGATCTTGATACGCAGTATTTT. Protein product: CASSLTRDLDTQYF.